Sequencing of this T cell receptor beta chain was carried out in a study of T cells in Graves' hyperthyroidism and ophthalmopathy. This clonotype was seen many times. The source material, RNA transcripts, was used to amplify TCR beta CDR3 regions. TCR CDR3 regions were first amplified by RT-PCR with HTBI primers. TCRdb independently ran MiXCR on the multiplex PCR reads; one entry per CDR3 protein. The sample consists of about 25,000 distinct CDR3 sequences, approximately 49% of them appearing once. The study left out patients who had uncontrolled infection, other autoimmune disease, pregnancy or lactation. For the diagnoses, clinical symptoms, serum thyroxine and TRAb, thyroid ultrasound and orbital computed tomography were used. Blood dates from first hyperthyroidism diagnosis, before any ophthalmopathy symptoms. J was trimmed by 6 bases and V by 6 bases; bases with no gene match: 8. From germline, CDR1 is SGHVS and CDR2 FQNEAQ. This CDR3 is 14 amino acids long.

The genes are TRBV7-8 and TRBJ1-1; 9 nucleotides agree with TRBD1. The sequence came from a middle-aged woman with Graves' hyperthyroidism that later progressed to Graves' ophthalmopathy. The specimen was blood. The chain's CDR3 is CASRYTGGGAEAFF. The CDR3 DNA sequence: TGTGCCAGCAGATATACAGGGGGCGGGGCTGAAGCTTTCTTT.